This T cell receptor (beta chain) was captured by sequencing in a study of beta chain features in type 1 diabetes. Study overall: There was similarity between patients and healthy donors in age, gender and cell yields. Sorted cells, some 98,000,000 in number, were examined across all samples.

Study observations and caveats: Shorter TCRB CDR3s, moderately but significantly so, were found in Type 1 diabetes patients in all four CD4+ subsets.

Expressed TCRB transcripts were sequenced because the entire RNA isolate underwent reverse transcription. Sequenced by immunoSEQ multiplex PCR; TCRdb stores in-frame clones only, minus some. The repertoire consists of a few hundred thousand clones, with approximately 13% occurring once and the leading ten covering 0.013% to 0.015%. Central memory, naive, regulatory and stem cell-like memory CD4+ cells were sorted by CD45RO/CCR7/CD25/CD127/CD95/CD27. CDR3 length: 12 amino acids. Looked up from germline, CDR1 is KGHSH and CDR2 is LQKENI. V lost 6 bases, J lost 3 bases, and 8 bases lay in between. This clone was counted between two and nine times. Antigen specificity is unknown.

The source is a woman in her late teens or twenties with type 1 diabetes. The chain carries TRBV18 and TRBJ1-1; D is undetermined. The specimen was naive CD4+ T cells from blood. DNA for the CDR3: TGTGCCAGCTCGCCATACTACACTGAAGCTTTCTTT. Protein: CASSPYYTEAFF.